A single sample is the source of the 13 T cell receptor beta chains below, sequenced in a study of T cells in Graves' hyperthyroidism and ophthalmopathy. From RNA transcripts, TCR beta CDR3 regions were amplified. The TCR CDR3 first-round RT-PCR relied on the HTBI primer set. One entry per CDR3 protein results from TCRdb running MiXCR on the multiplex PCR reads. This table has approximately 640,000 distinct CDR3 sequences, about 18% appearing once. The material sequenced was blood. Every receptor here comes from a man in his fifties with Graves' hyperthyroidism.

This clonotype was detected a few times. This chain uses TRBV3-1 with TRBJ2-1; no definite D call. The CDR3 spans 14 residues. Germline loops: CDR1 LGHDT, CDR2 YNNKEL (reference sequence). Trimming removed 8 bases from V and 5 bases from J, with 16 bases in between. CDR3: CASFSGGRNNEQFF. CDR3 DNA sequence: TGTGCCAGCTTTTCCGGTGGTCGGAACAATGAGCAGTTCTTC.

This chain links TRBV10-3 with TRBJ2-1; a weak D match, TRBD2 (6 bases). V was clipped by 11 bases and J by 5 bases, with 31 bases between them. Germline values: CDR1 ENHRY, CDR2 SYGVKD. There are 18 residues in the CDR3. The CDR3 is CAVYRPGGPPIENNEQFF. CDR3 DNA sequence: TGTGCCGTCTACCGTCCCGGAGGGCCTCCTATTGAGAACAATGAGCAGTTCTTC.

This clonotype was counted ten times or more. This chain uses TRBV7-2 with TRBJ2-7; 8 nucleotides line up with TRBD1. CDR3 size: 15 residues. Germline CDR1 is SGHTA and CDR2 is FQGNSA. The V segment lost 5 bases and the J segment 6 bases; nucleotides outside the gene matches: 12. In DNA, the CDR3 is TGTGCCAGCAGCGACAGGGGCTACTCCGGGGGCGAGCAGTACTTC. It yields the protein CASSDRGYSGGEQYF.

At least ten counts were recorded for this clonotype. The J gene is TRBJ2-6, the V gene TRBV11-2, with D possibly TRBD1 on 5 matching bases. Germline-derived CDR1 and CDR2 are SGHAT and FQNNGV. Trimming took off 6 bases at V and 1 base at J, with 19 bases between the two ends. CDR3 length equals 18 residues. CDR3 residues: CASSLWTRALSGANVLTF. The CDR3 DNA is TGTGCCAGCAGTTTGTGGACAAGGGCTTTATCTGGGGCCAACGTCCTGACTTTC.

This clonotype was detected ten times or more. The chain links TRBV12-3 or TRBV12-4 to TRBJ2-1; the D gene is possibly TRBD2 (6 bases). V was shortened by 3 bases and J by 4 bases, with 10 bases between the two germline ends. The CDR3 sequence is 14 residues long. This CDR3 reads CASSFGTFYNEQFF. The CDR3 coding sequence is TGTGCCAGCAGTTTTGGGACTTTTTACAATGAGCAGTTCTTC.

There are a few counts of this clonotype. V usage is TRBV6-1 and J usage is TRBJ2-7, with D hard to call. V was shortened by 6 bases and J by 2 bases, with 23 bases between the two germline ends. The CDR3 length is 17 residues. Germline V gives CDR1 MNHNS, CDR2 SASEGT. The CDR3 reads CASRTELEEELTYEQYF. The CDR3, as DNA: TGTGCCAGCAGAACAGAACTTGAGGAAGAGTTGACCTACGAGCAGTACTTC.

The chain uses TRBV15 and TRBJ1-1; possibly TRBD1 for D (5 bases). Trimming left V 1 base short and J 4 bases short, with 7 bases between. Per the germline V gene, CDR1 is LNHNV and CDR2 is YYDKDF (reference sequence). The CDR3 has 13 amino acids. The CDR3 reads CATSRVGGTEAFF. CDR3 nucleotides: TGTGCCACCAGCAGAGTGGGGGGCACTGAAGCTTTCTTT.

CDR3 coding DNA: TGTGCCAGCAGCCAAGTTGGGGATTACGAGCAGTACTTC. Protein sequence: CASSQVGDYEQYF. The V call is TRBV3-1, the J call TRBJ2-7, with D hard to call. CDR1 is LGHDT, CDR2 YNNKEL, per germline (reference sequence). V was trimmed by 1 base and J by 4 bases, leaving 8 bases between them. This CDR3 spans 13 amino acids.

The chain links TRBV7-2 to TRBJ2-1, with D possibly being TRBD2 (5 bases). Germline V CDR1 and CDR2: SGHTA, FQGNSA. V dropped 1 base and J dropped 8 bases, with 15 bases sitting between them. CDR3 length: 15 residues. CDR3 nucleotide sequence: TGTGCCAGCAGCTTAGAAGCGGCCCTCTGGGATGAGCAGTTCTTC. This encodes CASSLEAALWDEQFF.

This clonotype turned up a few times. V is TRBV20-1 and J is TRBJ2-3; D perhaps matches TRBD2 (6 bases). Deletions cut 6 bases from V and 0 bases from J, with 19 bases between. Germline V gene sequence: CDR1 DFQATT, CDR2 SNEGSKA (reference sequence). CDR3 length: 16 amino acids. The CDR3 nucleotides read TGCAGTGCGGGAAGGAGGGCCCAATCTAGCACAGATACGCAGTATTTT. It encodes CSAGRRAQSSTDTQYF.

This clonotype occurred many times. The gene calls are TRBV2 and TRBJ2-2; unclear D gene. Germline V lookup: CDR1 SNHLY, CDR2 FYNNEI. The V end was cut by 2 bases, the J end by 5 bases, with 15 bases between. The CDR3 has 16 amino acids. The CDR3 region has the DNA TGTGCCAGCAGTGAATCGACACCCCATGCAACCGGGGAGCTGTTTTTT. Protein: CASSESTPHATGELFF.

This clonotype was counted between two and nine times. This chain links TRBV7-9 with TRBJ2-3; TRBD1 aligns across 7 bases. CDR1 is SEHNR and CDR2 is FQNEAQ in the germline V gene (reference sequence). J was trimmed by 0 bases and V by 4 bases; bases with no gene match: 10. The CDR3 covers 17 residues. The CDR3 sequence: CASSSQGERTSTDTQYF. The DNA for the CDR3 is TGTGCCAGCAGCTCCCAGGGGGAGCGGACAAGCACAGATACGCAGTATTTT.

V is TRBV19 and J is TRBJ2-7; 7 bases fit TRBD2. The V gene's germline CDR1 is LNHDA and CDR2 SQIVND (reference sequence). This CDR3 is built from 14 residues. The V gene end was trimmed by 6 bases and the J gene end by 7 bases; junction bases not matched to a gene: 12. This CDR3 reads CASSLRPFGGEQYF. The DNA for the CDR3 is TGTGCCAGTAGCCTTCGACCCTTCGGGGGGGAGCAGTACTTC.